This T cell receptor (beta chain) comes out of a study of monozygotic twins with inflammatory bowel disease. The CDR3 spans 15 residues. The germline V gene has CDR1 SEHNR and CDR2 FQNEAQ (reference sequence). The quantity of total RNA per TCR library was around 3,600 ng. From its re-call of the 5' RACE reads, TCRdb lists each CDR3 protein once, without DNA. This sample's table reports 440,000 or so distinct CDR3 sequences. RNA in its total form was extracted from whole blood, and T cells were not sorted. The sequenced sample consisted of blood. V gene TRBV7-9 combines with J gene TRBJ1-4; as DNA is missing, the TRBD1 call by TCRdb cannot be tested. This TCR was recovered from a human donor with ulcerative colitis or Crohn's disease, or a healthy co-twin of an affected twin (not recorded which). CDR3 residues: CASRPGEPEGEKLFF.